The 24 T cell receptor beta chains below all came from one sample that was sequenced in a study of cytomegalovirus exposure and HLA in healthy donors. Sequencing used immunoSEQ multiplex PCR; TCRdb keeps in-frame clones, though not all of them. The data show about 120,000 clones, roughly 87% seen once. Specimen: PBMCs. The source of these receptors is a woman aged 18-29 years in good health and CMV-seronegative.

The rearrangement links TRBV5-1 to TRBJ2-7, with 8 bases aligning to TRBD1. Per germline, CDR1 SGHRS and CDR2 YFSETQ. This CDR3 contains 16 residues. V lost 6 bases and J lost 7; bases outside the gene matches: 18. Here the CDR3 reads CASTQRGTGLGREQYF. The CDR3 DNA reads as TGCGCCAGCACCCAAAGGGGGACAGGCCTTGGGAGAGAGCAGTACTTC. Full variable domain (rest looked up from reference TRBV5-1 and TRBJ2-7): KAGVTQTPRYLIKTRGQQVTLSCSPISGHRSVSWYQQTPGQGLQFLFEYFSETQRNKGNFPGRFSGRQFSNSRSEMNVSTLELGDSALYLCASTQRGTGLGREQYFGPGTRLTVT.

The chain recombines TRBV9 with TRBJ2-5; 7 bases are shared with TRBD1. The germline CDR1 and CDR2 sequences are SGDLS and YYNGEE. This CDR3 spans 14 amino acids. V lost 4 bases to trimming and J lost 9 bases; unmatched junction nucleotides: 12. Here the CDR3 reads CASSLTGRGDPQYF. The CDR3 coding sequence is TGTGCCAGCAGCCTGACAGGGCGAGGGGACCCCCAGTACTTC.

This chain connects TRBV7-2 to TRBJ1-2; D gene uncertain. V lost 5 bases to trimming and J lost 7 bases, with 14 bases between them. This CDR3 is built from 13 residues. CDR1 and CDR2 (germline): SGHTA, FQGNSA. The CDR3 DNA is TGTGCCAGCAGCCCAGGCATTGAAGTTGGCTACACCTTC. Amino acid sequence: CASSPGIEVGYTF.

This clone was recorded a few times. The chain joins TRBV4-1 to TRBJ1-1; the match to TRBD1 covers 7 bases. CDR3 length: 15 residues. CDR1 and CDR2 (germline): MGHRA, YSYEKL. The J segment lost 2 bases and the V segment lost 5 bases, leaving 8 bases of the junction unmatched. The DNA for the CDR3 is TGCGCCAGCAGCGGACGACAGGGACACAACACTGAAGCTTTCTTT. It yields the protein CASSGRQGHNTEAFF.

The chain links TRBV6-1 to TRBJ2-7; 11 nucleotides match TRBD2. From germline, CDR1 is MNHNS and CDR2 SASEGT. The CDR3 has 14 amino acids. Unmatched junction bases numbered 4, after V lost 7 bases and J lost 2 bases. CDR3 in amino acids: CASTSSGGAYEQYF. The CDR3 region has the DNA TGTGCCAGCACCAGTAGCGGGGGGGCCTACGAGCAGTACTTC.

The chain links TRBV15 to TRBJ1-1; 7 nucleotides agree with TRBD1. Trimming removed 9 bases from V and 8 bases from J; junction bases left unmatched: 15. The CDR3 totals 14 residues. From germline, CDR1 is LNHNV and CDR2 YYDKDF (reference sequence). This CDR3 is CATRNRGGGLEAFF. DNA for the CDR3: TGTGCCACAAGAAACAGGGGTGGGGGTCTGGAAGCTTTCTTT. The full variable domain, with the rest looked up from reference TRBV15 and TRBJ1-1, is DAMVIQNPRYQVTQFGKPVTLSCSQTLNHNVMYWYQQKSSQAPKLLFHYYDKDFNNEADTPDNFQSRRPNTSFCFLDIRSPGLGDTAMYLCATRNRGGGLEAFFGQGTRLTVV.

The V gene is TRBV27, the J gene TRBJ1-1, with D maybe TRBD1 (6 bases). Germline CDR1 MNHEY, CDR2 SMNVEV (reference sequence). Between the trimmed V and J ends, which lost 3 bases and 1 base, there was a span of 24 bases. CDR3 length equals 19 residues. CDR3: CASSFSMRPRGAANTEAFF. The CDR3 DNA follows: TGTGCCAGCAGTTTTTCAATGAGGCCCCGGGGGGCAGCGAACACTGAAGCTTTCTTT.

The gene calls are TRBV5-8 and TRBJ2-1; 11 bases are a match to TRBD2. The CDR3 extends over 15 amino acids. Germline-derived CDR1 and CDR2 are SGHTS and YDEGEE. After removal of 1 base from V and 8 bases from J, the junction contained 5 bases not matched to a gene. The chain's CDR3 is CASSLLAGGVYEQFF. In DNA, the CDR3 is TGTGCCAGCAGCTTGTTAGCGGGGGGGGTTTATGAGCAGTTCTTC.

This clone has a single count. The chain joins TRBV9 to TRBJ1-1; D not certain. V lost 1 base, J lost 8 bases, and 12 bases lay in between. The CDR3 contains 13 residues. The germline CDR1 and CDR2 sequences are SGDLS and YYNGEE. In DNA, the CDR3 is TGTGCCAGCAGCGTAAATGGGAGGTCAGAAGCTTTCTTT. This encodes CASSVNGRSEAFF.

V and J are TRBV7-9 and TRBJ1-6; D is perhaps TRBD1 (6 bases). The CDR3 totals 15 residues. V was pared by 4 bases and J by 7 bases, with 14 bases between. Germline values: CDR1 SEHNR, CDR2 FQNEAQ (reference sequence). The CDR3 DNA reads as TGTGCCAGCAGCTGGCAGGGGACGACAAATTCACCCCTCCACTTT. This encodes CASSWQGTTNSPLHF.

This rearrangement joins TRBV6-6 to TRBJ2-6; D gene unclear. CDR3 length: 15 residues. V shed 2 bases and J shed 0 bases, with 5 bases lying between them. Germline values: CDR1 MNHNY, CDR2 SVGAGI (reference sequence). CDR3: CASSYTNSGANVLTF. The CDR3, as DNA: TGTGCCAGCAGTTACACTAACTCTGGGGCCAACGTCCTGACTTTC.

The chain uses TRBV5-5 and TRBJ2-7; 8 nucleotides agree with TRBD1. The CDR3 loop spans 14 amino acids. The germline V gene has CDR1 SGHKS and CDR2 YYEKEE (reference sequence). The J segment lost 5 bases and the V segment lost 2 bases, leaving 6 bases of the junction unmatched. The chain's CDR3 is CASSLQQGVDEQYF. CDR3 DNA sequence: TGTGCCAGCAGCTTACAACAGGGGGTAGACGAGCAGTACTTC.

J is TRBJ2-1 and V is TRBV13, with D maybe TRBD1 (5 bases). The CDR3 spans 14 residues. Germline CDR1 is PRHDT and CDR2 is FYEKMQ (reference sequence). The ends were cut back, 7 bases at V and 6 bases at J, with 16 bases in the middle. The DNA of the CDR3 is TGTGCCAGCAACCAAGGGGATGGGCGCAATGAGCAGTTCTTC. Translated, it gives CASNQGDGRNEQFF.

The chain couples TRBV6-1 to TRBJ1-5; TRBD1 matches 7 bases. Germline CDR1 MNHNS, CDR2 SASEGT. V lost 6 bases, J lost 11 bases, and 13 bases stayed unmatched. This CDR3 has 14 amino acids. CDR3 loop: CASRAEDRLFAQHF. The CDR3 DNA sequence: TGTGCCAGCAGAGCCGAGGACAGGCTGTTTGCCCAGCATTTT.

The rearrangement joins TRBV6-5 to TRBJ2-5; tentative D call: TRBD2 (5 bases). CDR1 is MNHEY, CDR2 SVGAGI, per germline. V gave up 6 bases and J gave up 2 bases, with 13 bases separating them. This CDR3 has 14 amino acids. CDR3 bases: TGTGCCAGCAGGGGAACTAGGCCACAAGAGACCCAGTACTTC. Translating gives CASRGTRPQETQYF.

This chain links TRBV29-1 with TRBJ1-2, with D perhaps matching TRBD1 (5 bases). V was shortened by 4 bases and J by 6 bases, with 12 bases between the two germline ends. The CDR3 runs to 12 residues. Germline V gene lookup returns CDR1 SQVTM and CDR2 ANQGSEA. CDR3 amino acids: CSVVQGVDGYTF. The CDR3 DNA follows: TGCAGCGTTGTTCAGGGTGTGGATGGCTACACCTTC.

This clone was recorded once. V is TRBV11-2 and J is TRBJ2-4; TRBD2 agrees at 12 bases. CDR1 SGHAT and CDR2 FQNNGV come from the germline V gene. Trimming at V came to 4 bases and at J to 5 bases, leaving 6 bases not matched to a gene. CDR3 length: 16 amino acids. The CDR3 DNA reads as TGTGCCAGCAGCTCAGGACTAGCGGGGTCCCAAAACATTCAGTACTTC. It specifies CASSSGLAGSQNIQYF.

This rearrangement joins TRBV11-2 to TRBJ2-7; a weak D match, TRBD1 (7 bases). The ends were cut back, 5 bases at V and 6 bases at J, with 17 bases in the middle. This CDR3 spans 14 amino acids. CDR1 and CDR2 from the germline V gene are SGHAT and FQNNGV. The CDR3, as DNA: TGTGCCAGCAGCCCCAACCGACAGGGACTCGAGCAGTACTTC. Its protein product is CASSPNRQGLEQYF.

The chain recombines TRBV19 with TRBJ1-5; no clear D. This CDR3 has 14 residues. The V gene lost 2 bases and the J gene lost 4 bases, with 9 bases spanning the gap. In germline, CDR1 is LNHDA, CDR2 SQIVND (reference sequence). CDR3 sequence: CASSIFPGNQPQHF. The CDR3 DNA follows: TGTGCCAGTAGTATATTCCCGGGAAATCAGCCCCAGCATTTT.

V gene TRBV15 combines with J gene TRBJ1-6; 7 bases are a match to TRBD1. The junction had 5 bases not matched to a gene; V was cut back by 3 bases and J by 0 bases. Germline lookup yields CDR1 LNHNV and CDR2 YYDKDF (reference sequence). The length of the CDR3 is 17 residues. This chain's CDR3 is CATSSGQASSYNSPLHF. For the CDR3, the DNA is TGTGCCACCAGCAGCGGACAGGCAAGCTCCTATAATTCACCCCTCCACTTT.

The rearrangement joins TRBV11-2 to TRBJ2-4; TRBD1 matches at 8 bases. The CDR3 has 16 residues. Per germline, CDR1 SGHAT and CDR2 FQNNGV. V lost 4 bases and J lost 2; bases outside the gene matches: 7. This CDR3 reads CASSSFWTGTKNIQYF. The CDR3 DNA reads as TGTGCCAGCAGCTCATTCTGGACAGGGACCAAAAACATTCAGTACTTC.

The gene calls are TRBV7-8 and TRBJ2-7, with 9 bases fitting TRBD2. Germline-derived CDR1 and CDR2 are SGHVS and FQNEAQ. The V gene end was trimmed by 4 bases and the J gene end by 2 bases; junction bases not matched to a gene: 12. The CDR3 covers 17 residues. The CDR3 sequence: CASSSPWGGGETYEQYF. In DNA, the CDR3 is TGTGCCAGCAGCTCGCCCTGGGGCGGGGGGGAAACCTACGAGCAGTACTTC.

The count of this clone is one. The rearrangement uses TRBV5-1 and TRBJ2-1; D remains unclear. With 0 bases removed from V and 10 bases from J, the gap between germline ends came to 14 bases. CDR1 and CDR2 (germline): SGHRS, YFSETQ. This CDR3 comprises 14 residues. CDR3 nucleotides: TGCGCCAGCAGCTTGGAATCATTCGGAGTCGAGCAGTTCTTC. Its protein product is CASSLESFGVEQFF.

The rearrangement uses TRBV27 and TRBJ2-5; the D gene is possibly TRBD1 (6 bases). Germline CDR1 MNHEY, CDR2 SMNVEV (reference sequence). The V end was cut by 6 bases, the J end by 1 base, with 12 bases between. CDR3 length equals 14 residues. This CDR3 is CASRSNRAQETQYF. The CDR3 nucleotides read TGTGCCAGCAGATCCAACAGGGCCCAAGAGACCCAGTACTTC.